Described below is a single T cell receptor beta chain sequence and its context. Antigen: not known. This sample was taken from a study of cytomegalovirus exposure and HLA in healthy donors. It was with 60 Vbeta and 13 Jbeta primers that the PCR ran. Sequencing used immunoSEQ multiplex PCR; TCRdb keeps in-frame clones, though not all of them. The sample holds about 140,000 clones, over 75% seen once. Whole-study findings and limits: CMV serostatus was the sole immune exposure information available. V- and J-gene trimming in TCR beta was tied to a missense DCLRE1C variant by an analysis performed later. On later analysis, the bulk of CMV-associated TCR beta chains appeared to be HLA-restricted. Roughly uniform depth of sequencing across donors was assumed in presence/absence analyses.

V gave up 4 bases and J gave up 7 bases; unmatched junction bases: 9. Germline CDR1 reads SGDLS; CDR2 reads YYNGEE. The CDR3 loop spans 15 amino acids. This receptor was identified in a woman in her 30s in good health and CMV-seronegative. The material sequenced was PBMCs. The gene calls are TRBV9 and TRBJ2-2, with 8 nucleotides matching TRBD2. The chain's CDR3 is CASSKSGGGHGELFF. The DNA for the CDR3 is TGTGCCAGCAGCAAGAGCGGGGGTGGTCACGGGGAGCTGTTTTTT. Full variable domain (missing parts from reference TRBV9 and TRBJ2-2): DSGVTQTPKHLITATGQRVTLRCSPRSGDLSVYWYQQSLDQGLQFLIQYYNGEERAKGNILERFSAQQFPDLHSELNLSSLELGDSALYFCASSKSGGGHGELFFGEGSRLTVL.